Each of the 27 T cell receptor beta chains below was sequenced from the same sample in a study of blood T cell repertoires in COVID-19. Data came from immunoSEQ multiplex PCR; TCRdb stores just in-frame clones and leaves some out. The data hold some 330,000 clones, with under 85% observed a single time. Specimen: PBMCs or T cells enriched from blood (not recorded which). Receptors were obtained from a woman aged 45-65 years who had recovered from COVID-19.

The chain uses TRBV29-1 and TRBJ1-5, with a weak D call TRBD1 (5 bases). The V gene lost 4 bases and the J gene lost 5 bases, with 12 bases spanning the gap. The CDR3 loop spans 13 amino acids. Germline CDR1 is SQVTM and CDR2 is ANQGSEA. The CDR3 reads CSVVPGWDQPQHF. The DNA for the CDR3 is TGCAGCGTTGTGCCAGGGTGGGATCAGCCCCAGCATTTT.

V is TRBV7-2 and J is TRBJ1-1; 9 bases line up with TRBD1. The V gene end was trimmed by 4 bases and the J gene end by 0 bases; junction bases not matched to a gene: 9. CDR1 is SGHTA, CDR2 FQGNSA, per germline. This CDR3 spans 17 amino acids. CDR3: CASSWPKGQGMNTEAFF. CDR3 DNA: TGTGCCAGCAGCTGGCCAAAAGGACAGGGGATGAACACTGAAGCTTTCTTT.

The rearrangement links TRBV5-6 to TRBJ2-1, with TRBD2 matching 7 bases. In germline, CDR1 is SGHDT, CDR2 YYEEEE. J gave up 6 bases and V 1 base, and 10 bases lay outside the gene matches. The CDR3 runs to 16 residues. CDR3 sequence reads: CASSLNRGSMANEQFF. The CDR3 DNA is TGTGCCAGCAGCTTGAATCGCGGGAGTATGGCCAATGAGCAGTTCTTC. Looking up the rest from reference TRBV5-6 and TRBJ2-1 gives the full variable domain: DAGVTQSPTHLIKTRGQQVTLRCSPKSGHDTVSWYQQALGQGPQFIFQYYEEEERQRGNFPDRFSGHQFPNYSSELNVNALLLGDSALYLCASSLNRGSMANEQFFGPGTRLTVL.

In nucleotides, the CDR3 is TGTGCCAGCAGTGAAGCGGTACCGGGACAGGGAAGGAGCGCTTTCTTT. This translates into CASSEAVPGQGRSAFF. This sequence joins TRBV6-1 and TRBJ1-1; TRBD1 matches at 9 bases. The trim removed 0 bases at V and 11 bases at J, leaving 13 bases unmatched. There are 16 residues in the CDR3. The germline V gene encodes CDR1 MNHNS and CDR2 SASEGT.

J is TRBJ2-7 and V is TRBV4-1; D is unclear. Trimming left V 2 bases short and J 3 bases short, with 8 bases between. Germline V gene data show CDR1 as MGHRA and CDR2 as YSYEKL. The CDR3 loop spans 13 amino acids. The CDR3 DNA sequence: TGCGCCAGCAGCCAATTCAGTGGCTACGAGCAGTACTTC. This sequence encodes CASSQFSGYEQYF.

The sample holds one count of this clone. In DNA, the CDR3 is TGTGCCAGCAGTTTAGAAGGTTGGGGGGGTTTTGGCACCGGGGAGCTGTTTTTT. The encoded protein is CASSLEGWGGFGTGELFF. The chain couples TRBV27 to TRBJ2-2, with 7 bases aligning to TRBD2. The V and J ends lost 2 bases and 4 bases, in that order; junction bases with no gene match: 13. This CDR3 has 18 amino acids. Per the germline V gene, CDR1 is MNHEY and CDR2 is SMNVEV (reference sequence).

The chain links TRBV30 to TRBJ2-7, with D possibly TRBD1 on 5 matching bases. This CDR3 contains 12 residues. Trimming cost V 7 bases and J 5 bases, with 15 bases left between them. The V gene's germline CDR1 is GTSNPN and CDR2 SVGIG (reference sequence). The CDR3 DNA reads TGTGCCTACTCAAACAGGTTGCACGAGCAGTACTTC. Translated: CAYSNRLHEQYF.

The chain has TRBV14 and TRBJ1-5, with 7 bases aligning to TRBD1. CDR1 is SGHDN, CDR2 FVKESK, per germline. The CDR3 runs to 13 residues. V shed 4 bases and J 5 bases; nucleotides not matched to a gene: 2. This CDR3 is CASSLDRDQPQHF. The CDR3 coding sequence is TGTGCCAGCAGCCTAGACAGGGATCAGCCCCAGCATTTT.

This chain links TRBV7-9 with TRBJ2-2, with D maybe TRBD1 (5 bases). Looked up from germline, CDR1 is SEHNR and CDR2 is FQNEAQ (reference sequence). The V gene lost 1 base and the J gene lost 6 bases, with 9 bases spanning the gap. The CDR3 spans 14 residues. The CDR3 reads CASSLEGVAGELFF. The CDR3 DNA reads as TGTGCCAGCAGCTTAGAAGGGGTAGCCGGGGAGCTGTTTTTT.

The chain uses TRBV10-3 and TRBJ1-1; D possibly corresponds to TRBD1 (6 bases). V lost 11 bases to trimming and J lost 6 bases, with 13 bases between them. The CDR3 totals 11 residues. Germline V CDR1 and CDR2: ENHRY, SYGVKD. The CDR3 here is CASRGAAEAFF. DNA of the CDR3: TGTGCCTCGCGGGGGGCGGCTGAAGCTTTCTTT.

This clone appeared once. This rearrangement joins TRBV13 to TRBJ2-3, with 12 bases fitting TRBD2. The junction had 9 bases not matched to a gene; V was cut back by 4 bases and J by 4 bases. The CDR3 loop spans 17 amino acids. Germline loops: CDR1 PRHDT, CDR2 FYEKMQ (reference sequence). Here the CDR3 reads CASSSTTGLAGSDTQYF. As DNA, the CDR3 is TGTGCCAGCAGCTCTACAACGGGACTAGCGGGCTCAGATACGCAGTATTTT.

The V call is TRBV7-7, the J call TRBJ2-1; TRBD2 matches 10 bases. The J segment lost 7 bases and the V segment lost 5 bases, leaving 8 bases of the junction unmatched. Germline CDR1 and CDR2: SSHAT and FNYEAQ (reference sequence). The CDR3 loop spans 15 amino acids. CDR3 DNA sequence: TGTGCCAGCAGCGCCCTAGCGGGAGCAGGGAATGAGCAGTTCTTC. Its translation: CASSALAGAGNEQFF.

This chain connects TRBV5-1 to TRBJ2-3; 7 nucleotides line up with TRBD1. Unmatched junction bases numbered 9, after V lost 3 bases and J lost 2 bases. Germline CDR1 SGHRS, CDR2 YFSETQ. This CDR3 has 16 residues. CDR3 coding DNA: TGCGCCAGCAGCTCCTCGACAGGGCTTTCCACAGATACGCAGTATTTT. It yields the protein CASSSSTGLSTDTQYF.

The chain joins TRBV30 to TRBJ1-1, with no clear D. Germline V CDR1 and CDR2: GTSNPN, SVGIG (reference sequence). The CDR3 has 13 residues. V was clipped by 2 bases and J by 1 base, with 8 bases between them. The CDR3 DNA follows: TGTGCCTGGAGTTCCTCAGGGAACACTGAAGCTTTCTTT. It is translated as CAWSSSGNTEAFF.

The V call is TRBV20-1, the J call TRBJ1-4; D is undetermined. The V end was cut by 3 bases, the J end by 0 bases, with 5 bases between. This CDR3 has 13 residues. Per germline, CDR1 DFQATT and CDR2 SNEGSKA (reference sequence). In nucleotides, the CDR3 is TGCAGTGCTAGTTCGGCAACTAATGAAAAACTGTTTTTT. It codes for CSASSATNEKLFF.

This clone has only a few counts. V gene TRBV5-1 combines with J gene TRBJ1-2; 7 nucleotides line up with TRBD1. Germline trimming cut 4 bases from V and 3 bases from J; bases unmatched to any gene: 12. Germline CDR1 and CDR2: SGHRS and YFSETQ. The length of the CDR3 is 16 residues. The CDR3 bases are TGCGCCAGCAGCCCTATTAGGGGGCTCGGCTACTATGGCTACACCTTC. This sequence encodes CASSPIRGLGYYGYTF.

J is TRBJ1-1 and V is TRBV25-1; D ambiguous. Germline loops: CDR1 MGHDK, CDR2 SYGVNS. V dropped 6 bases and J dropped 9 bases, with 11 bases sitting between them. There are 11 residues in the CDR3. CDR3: CASRTVVQAFF. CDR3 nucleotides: TGTGCCAGCAGGACTGTCGTCCAAGCTTTCTTT.

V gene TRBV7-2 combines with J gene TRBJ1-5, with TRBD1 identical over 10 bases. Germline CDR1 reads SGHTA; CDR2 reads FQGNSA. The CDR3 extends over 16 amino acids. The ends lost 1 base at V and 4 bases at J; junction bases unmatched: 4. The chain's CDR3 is CASSLGQGAGNQPQHF. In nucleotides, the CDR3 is TGTGCCAGCAGCTTAGGACAGGGGGCAGGGAATCAGCCCCAGCATTTT.

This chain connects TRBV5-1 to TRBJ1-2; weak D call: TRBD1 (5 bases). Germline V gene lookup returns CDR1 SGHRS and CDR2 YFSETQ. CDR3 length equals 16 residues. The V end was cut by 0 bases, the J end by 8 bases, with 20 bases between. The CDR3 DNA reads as TGCGCCAGCAGCTTGGCAACGGGGGTCCTTTTCAGCGGCTACACCTTC. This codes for CASSLATGVLFSGYTF.

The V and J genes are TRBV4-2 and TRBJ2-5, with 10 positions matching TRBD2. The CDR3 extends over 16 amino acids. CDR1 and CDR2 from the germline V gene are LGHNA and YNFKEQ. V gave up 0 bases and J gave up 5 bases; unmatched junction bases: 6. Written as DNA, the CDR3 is TGTGCCAGCAGCCAAGAAAAGCGGGAGGGCGTCGAGACCCAGTACTTC. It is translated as CASSQEKREGVETQYF.

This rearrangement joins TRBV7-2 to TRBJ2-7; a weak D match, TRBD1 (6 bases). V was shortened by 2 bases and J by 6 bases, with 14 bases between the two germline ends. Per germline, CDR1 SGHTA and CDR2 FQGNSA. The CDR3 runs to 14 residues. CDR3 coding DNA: TGTGCCAGCAGCTTAACAACAGGGTGGGTCGAGCAGTACTTC. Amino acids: CASSLTTGWVEQYF.

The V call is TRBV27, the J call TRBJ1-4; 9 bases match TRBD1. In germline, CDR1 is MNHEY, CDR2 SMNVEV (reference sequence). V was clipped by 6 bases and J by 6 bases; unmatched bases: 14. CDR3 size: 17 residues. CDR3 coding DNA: TGTGCCAGCAGAAGATCAACAGGGGGCGGGGGTGATGAAAAACTGTTTTTT. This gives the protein CASRRSTGGGGDEKLFF.

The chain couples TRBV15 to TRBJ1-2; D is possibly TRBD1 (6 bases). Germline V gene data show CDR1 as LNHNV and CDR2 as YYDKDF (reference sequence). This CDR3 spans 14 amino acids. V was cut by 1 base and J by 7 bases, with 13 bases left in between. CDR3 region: CATSRGGTRGGYTF. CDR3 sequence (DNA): TGTGCCACCAGCAGAGGTGGGACACGAGGTGGCTACACCTTC.

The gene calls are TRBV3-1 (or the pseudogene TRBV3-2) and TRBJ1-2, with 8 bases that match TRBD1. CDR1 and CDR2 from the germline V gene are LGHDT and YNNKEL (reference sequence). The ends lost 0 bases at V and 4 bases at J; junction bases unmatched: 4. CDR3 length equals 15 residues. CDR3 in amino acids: CASSQDGQGGYGYTF. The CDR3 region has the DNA TGTGCCAGCAGCCAAGATGGACAGGGAGGCTATGGCTACACCTTC.

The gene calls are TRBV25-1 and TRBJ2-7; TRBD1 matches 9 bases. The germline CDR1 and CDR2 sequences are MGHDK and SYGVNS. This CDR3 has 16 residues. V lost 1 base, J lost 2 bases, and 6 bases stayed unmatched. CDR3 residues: CASSEFRGQGAYEQYF. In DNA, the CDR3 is TGTGCCAGCAGTGAATTTCGGGGACAGGGAGCCTACGAGCAGTACTTC.

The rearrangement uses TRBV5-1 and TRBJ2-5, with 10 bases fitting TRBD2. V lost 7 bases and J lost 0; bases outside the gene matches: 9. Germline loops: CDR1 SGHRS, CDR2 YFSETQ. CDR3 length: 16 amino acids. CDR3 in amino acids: CASGAKRGGHQETQYF. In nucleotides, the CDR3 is TGCGCCAGCGGGGCCAAGCGGGGGGGCCACCAAGAGACCCAGTACTTC. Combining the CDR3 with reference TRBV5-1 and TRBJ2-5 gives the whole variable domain KAGVTQTPRYLIKTRGQQVTLSCSPISGHRSVSWYQQTPGQGLQFLFEYFSETQRNKGNFPGRFSGRQFSNSRSEMNVSTLELGDSALYLCASGAKRGGHQETQYFGPGTRLLVL.

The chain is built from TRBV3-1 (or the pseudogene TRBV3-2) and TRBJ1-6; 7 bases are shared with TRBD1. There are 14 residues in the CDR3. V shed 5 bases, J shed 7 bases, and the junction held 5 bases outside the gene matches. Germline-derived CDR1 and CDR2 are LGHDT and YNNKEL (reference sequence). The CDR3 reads CASSYGTVNSPLHF. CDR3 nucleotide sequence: TGTGCCAGCAGCTACGGGACAGTCAATTCACCCCTCCACTTT.